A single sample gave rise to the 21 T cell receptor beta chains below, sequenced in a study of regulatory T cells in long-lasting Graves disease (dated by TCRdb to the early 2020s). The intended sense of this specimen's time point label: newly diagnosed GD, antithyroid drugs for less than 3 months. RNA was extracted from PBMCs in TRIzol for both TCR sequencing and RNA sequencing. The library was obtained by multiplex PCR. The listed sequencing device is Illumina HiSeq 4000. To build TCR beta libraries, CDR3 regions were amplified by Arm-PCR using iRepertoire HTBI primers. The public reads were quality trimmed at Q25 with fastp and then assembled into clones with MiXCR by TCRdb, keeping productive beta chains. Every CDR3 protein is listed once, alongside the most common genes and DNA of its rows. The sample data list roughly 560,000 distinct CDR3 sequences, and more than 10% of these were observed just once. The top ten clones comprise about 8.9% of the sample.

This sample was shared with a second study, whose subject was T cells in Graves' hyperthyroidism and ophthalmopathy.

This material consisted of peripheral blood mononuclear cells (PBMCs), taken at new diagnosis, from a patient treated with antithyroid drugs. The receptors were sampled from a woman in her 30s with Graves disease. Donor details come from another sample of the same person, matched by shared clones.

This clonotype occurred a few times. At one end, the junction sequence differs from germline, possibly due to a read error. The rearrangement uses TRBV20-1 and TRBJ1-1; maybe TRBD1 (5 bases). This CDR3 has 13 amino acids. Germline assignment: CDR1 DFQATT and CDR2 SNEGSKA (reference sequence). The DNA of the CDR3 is TGCAGTGCCCGGCGGGGGGGGAACACTGAAGCTCTCTTT. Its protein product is CSARRGGNTEALF.

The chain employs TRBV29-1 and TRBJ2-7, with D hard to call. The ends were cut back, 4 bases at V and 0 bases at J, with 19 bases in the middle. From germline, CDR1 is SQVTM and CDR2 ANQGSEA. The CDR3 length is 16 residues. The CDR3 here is CSVVIGFWENSYEQYF. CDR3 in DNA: TGCAGCGTTGTAATTGGGTTTTGGGAAAACTCCTACGAGCAGTACTTC.

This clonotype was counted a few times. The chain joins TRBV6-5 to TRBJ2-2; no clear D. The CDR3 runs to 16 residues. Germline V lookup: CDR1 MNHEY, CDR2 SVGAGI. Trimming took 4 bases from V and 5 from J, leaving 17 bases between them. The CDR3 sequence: CASSLETTVWTGELFF. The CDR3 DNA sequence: TGTGCCAGCAGTTTAGAGACGACGGTATGGACCGGGGAGCTGTTTTTT.

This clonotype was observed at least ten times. The CDR3 is CATRGTPSRSYEQYF. The DNA for the CDR3 is TGTGCCACCAGAGGGACTCCTTCCCGTTCCTACGAGCAGTACTTC. The genes are TRBV2 and TRBJ2-7; a possible D gene is TRBD2 (6 bases). Germline V gene data show CDR1 as SNHLY and CDR2 as FYNNEI. This CDR3 is 15 amino acids long. Trimming cost V 10 bases and J 1 base, with 20 bases left between them. Variable domain in full (rest from reference TRBV2 and TRBJ2-7): EPEVTQTPSHQVTQMGQEVILRCVPISNHLYFYWYRQILGQKVEFLVSFYNNEISEKSEIFDDQFSVERPDGSNFTLKIRSTKLEDSAMYFCATRGTPSRSYEQYFGPGTRLTVT.

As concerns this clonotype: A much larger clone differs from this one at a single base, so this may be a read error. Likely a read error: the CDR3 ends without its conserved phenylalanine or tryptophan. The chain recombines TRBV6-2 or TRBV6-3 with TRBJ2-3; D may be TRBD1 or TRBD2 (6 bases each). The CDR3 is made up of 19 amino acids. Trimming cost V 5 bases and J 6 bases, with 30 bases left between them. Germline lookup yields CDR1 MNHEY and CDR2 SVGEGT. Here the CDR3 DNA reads TGTGCCAGCAGTGAAGCGAGGGGGGAGCTGCGTTTAGGAAGGGATACGCAGTATCTT. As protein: CASSEARGELRLGRDTQYL.

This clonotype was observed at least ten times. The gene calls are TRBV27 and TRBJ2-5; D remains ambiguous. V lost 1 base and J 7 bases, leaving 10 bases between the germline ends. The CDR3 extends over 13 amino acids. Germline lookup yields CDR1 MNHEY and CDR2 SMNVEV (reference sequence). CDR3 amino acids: CASSLWVSATQYF. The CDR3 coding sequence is TGTGCCAGCAGTTTATGGGTCAGTGCGACCCAGTACTTC.

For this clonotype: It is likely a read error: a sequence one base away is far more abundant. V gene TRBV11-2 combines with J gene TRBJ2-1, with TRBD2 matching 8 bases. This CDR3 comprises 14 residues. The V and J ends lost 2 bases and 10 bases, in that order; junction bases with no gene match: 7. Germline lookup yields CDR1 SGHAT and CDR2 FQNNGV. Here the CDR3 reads CASSLTGGNYEQFF. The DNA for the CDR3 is TGTGCCAGCAGCTTAACGGGAGGGAACTACGAGCAGTTCTTC.

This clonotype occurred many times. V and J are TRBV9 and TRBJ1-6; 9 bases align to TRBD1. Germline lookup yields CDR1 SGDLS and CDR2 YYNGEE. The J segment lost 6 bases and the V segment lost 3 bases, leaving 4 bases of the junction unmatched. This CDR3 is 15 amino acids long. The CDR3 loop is CASSARDRANSPLHF. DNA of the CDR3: TGTGCCAGCAGCGCTCGGGACAGGGCTAATTCACCCCTCCACTTT.

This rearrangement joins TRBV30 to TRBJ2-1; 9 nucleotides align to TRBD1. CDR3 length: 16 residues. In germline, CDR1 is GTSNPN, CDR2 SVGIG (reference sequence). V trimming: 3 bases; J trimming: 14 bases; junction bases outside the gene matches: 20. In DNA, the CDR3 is TGTGCCTGGAGACTACAGGGACAGGGAGAATTGGCGTCGGAGTTCTTC. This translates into CAWRLQGQGELASEFF.

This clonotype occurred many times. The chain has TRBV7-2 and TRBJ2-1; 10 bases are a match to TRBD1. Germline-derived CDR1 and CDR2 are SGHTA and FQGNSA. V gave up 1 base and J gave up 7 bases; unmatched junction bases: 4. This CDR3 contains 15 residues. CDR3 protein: CASSLGGTGANEQFF. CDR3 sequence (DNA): TGTGCCAGCAGCTTAGGCGGGACAGGGGCGAATGAGCAGTTCTTC. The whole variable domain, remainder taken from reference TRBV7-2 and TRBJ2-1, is GAGVSQSPSNKVTEKGKDVELRCDPISGHTALYWYRQSLGQGLEFLIYFQGNSAPDKSGLPSDRFSAERTGGSVSTLTIQRTQQEDSAVYLCASSLGGTGANEQFFGPGTRLTVL.

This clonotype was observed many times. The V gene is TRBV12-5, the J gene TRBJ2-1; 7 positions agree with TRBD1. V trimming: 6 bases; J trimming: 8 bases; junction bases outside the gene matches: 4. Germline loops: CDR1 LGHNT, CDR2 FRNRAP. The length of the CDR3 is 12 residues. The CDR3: CASGETGDEQFF. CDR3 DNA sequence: TGTGCTAGTGGGGAAACAGGGGATGAGCAGTTCTTC.

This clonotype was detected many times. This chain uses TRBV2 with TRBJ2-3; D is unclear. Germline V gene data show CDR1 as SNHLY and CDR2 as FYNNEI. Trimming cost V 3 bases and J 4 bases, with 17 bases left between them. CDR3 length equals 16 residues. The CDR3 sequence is CASSDWKRGWADTQYF. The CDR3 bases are TGTGCCAGCAGTGATTGGAAACGAGGTTGGGCAGATACGCAGTATTTT.

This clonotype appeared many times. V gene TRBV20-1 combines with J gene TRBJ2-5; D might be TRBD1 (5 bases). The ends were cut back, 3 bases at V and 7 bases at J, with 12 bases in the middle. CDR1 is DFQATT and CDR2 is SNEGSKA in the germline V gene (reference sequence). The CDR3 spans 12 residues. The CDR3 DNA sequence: TGCAGTGCTAGTGAAGGGGCCGGGACCCAGTACTTC. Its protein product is CSASEGAGTQYF.

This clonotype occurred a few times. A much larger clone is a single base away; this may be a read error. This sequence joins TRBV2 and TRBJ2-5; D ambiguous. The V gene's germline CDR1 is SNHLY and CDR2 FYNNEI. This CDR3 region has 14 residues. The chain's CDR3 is CASSERNGKETRYF. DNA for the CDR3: TGTGCCAGCAGTGAACGTAACGGCAAAGAGACCCGGTACTTC.

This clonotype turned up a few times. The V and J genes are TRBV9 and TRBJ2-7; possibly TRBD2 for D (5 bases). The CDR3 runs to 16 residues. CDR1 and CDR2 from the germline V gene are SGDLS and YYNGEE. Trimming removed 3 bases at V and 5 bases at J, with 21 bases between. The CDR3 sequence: CASSAEEGRFNDEQYF. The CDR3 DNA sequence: TGTGCCAGCAGCGCAGAAGAGGGCAGGTTCAACGACGAGCAGTACTTC.

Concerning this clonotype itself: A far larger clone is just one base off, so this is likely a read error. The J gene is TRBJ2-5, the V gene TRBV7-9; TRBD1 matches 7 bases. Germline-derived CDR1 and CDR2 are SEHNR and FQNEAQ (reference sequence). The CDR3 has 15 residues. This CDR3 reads CASSLAVTGPKTQSF. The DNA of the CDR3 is TGTGCCAGCAGCTTAGCGGTGACAGGGCCTAAGACCCAGTCCTTC.

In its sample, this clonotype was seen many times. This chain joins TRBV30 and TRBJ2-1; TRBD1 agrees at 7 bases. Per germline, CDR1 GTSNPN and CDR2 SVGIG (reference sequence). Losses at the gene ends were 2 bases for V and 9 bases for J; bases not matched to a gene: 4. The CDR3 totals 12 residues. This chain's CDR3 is CAWSIQGLEQFF. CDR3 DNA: TGTGCCTGGAGTATACAGGGGCTTGAGCAGTTCTTC.

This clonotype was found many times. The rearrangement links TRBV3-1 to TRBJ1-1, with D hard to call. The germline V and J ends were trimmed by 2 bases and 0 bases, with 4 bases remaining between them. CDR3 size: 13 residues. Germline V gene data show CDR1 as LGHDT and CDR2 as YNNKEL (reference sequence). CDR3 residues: CASSQYLNTEAFF. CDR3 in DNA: TGTGCCAGCAGCCAATATTTGAACACTGAAGCTTTCTTT.

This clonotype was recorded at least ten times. CDR3 amino acids: CASSLSGQGATEAFF. The CDR3 nucleotides read TGTGCCAGCAGTTTATCTGGACAGGGGGCAACTGAAGCTTTCTTT. V and J are TRBV28 and TRBJ1-1; 11 bases align to TRBD1. Trimming cost V 1 base and J 5 bases; bases outside gene matches: 3. Germline CDR1 MDHEN, CDR2 SYDVKM. CDR3 length: 15 amino acids.

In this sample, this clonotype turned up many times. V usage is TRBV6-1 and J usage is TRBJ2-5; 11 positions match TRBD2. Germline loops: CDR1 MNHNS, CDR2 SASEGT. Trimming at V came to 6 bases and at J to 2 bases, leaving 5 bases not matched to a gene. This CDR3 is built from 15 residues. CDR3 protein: CASRPSGGTQETQYF. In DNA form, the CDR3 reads TGTGCCAGCAGACCTAGCGGGGGGACGCAAGAGACCCAGTACTTC.

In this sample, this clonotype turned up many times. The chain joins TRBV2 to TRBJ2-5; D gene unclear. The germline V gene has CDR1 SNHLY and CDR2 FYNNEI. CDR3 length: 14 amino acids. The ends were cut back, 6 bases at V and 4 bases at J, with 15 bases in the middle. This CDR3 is CASSLRFSRETQYF. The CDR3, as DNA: TGTGCCAGCAGCCTCAGGTTTTCTCGAGAGACCCAGTACTTC.